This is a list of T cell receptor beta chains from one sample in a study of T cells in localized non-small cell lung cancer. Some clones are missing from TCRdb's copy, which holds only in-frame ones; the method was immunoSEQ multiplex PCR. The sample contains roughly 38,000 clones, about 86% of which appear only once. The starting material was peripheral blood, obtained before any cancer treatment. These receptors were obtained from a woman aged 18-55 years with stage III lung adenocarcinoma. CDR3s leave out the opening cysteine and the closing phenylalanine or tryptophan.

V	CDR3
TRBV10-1	ASSALTGTRDTQY
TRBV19	ASSIADTQY
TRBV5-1	ASSLVQGSGEAF
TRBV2	ASSVRQSSTDTQY
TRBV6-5	ASSWSPLAEAF
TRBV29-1	SVEDIRGNTEAF
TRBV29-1	SVEGVSWDNEQF
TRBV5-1	ASSDPTDPPYGYT
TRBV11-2	ASSQTGSNQPQH
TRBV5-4	ASSLEGGAETQY
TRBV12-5	ASGSLSNEQF
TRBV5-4	ASSLDLTGRSPLH
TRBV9	ASSVEDRGSPLH
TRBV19	ASSSSGQGYDQPQH
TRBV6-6	ASSTAPGQETQY
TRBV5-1	ASSLEGNNSPLH
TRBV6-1	ASREELGIRETQY
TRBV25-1	ASSEFGQGGMNTEAF
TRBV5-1	ASSQGQGGNEQF
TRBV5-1	ASSPSRGSYEQY
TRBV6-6	ASGHGTDTQY
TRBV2	ASRPRQGTSYEQY
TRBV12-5	ASAPRLGNTEAF
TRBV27	ASSLLAGGSGEQF
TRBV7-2	ASSLNQRTGKNEKLF
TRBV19	ASKRGLNMRNEKLF
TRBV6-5	ATRDREGYT
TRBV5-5	ASSRGEYNEQF
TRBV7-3	ASSLRDSYEQY
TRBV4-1	ASSQLIRGEAF
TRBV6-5	ASSYSDYGGHTEAF
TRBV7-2	ASSWTRLEQY
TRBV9	ASSVVGSLNTEAF
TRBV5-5	ASSSSARVDSPLH
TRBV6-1	ASRYVVGYT
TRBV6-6	ASRPPTGGDSPLH
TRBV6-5	ASSYVAGGRYEQY